Shown below are 19 T cell receptor beta chains from a single sample sequenced in a study of glioma-infiltrating T cells after dendritic cell vaccination. Assay used: immunoSEQ multiplex PCR; TCRdb lists only in-frame clones, some missing. The table lists about 82,000 clones, 70% to 90% of them singletons. The sequences come from blood, collected before dendritic cell vaccination. Source of these receptors: a human donor with glioblastoma.

V gene TRBV5-1 combines with J gene TRBJ2-3; tentative D call: TRBD2 (6 bases). The CDR3 covers 15 residues. Germline CDR1 is SGHRS and CDR2 is YFSETQ. With 0 bases removed from V and 0 bases from J, the gap between germline ends came to 8 bases. CDR3 sequence reads: CASSLVAGSTDTQYF. The CDR3 coding sequence is TGCGCCAGCAGCTTGGTGGCGGGGAGCACAGATACGCAGTATTTT. Supplemented by reference TRBV5-1 and TRBJ2-3, the full variable domain reads KAGVTQTPRYLIKTRGQQVTLSCSPISGHRSVSWYQQTPGQGLQFLFEYFSETQRNKGNFPGRFSGRQFSNSRSEMNVSTLELGDSALYLCASSLVAGSTDTQYFGPGTRLTVL.

This rearrangement joins TRBV30 to TRBJ2-2; 7 bases agree with TRBD2. V was clipped by 4 bases and J by 10 bases; unmatched bases: 9. Looked up from germline, CDR1 is GTSNPN and CDR2 is SVGIG (reference sequence). This CDR3 spans 13 amino acids. The CDR3: CAWTWEGPEELFF. The CDR3 nucleotides are TGTGCCTGGACGTGGGAGGGCCCCGAGGAGCTGTTTTTT. The full variable domain, rest sourced from reference TRBV30 and TRBJ2-2, is SQTIHQWPATLVQPVGSPLSLECTVEGTSNPNLYWYRQAAGRGLQLLFYSVGIGQISSEVPQNLSASRPQDRQFILSSKKLLLSDSGFYLCAWTWEGPEELFFGEGSRLTVL.

The chain has TRBV5-1 and TRBJ2-5; 15 bases line up with TRBD2. CDR3 length equals 17 residues. The ends lost 3 bases at V and 1 base at J; junction bases unmatched: 4. Germline CDR1 is SGHRS and CDR2 is YFSETQ. CDR3 loop: CASSSGLAGGRQETQYF. CDR3 in DNA: TGCGCCAGCAGCTCAGGACTAGCGGGAGGGCGCCAAGAGACCCAGTACTTC.

The chain links TRBV29-1 to TRBJ1-2, with D possibly TRBD1 on 5 matching bases. The germline V and J ends were trimmed by 0 bases and 7 bases, with 9 bases remaining between them. Germline V gene sequence: CDR1 SQVTM, CDR2 ANQGSEA. The CDR3 extends over 12 amino acids. The CDR3 bases are TGCAGCGTTGAAGATGGCCAGGGTGGCTACACCTTC. This gives the protein CSVEDGQGGYTF.

The CDR3 DNA reads TGTGCCAGCAGCCAGACTAGCGGGAGGTACGAGCAGTACTTC. Translating it yields CASSQTSGRYEQYF. The V and J genes are TRBV11-2 and TRBJ2-7; 13 bases are a match to TRBD2. The germline V gene has CDR1 SGHAT and CDR2 FQNNGV. The CDR3 spans 14 residues. J gave up 4 bases and V 5 bases, and 2 bases lay outside the gene matches.

The chain joins TRBV7-8 to TRBJ2-1; tentative D call: TRBD2 (6 bases). This CDR3 has 16 amino acids. V gave up 3 bases and J gave up 5 bases, with 17 bases separating them. Germline V gene lookup returns CDR1 SGHVS and CDR2 FQNEAQ. CDR3 sequence: CASSFSTGTGNNEQFF. CDR3 nucleotides: TGTGCCAGCAGCTTCTCCACCGGGACTGGGAACAATGAGCAGTTCTTC.

CDR3 protein: CASSEVGGQSYEQYF. DNA for the CDR3: TGTGCCAGCAGTGAAGTGGGTGGACAGTCCTACGAGCAGTACTTC. The gene calls are TRBV6-1 and TRBJ2-7; maybe TRBD1 (6 bases). Trimming removed 1 base at V and 1 base at J, with 11 bases between. This CDR3 has 15 residues. Germline CDR1 reads MNHNS; CDR2 reads SASEGT.

The rearrangement links TRBV5-5 to TRBJ1-2; no definite D call. The V end lost 1 base, the J end lost 1 base, and 5 bases lay between the germline ends. The germline gives CDR1 SGHKS, CDR2 YYEKEE (reference sequence). CDR3 length equals 13 residues. The CDR3 sequence: CASSLRGNYGYTF. CDR3 DNA: TGTGCCAGCAGCTTGCGGGGTAACTATGGCTACACCTTC.

V and J are TRBV7-8 and TRBJ1-1; TRBD1 matches at 7 bases. This CDR3 has 14 residues. The trim removed 4 bases at V and 4 bases at J, leaving 6 bases unmatched. Germline assignment: CDR1 SGHVS and CDR2 FQNEAQ. Here the CDR3 DNA reads TGTGCCAGCAGCTCGACAGGGTGGGGCACTGAAGCTTTCTTT. It codes for CASSSTGWGTEAFF.

The rearrangement joins TRBV21-1 to TRBJ1-1; whether TRBD1, the table's D call, matches the DNA was not checked. TRBV21-1 is a pseudogene segment. This CDR3 comprises 13 residues. The CDR3 protein is CATPVEGATEAFF. The CDR3, as DNA: TGTGCCACCCCCGTCGAGGGGGCCACTGAAGCTTTCTTT.

The rearrangement links TRBV7-6 to TRBJ2-1, with 10 bases aligning to TRBD1. The V gene end was trimmed by 5 bases and the J gene end by 0 bases; junction bases not matched to a gene: 7. The CDR3 spans 17 residues. CDR1 is SGHVS and CDR2 is FNYEAQ in the germline V gene. CDR3 sequence: CASSPGTGVSSYNEQFF. The CDR3 DNA reads TGTGCCAGCAGCCCCGGGACAGGGGTGAGCTCCTACAATGAGCAGTTCTTC.

V and J are TRBV2 and TRBJ1-1; 7 bases are a match to TRBD1. V gave up 4 bases and J gave up 6 bases; unmatched junction bases: 11. The CDR3 sequence is 15 residues long. Germline V gene lookup returns CDR1 SNHLY and CDR2 FYNNEI. In DNA form, the CDR3 reads TGTGCCAGCAGTGCTAATAGAGGGGGCGCCGCTGAAGCTTTCTTT. Protein product: CASSANRGGAAEAFF.

The rearrangement joins TRBV5-1 to TRBJ2-1; 9 bases align to TRBD2. This CDR3 contains 16 residues. Germline V gene sequence: CDR1 SGHRS, CDR2 YFSETQ. V trimming: 0 bases; J trimming: 4 bases; junction bases outside the gene matches: 5. The CDR3 here is CASSLAGRGGYNEQFF. CDR3 coding DNA: TGCGCCAGCAGCTTGGCCGGGCGGGGGGGTTACAATGAGCAGTTCTTC.

In DNA, the CDR3 is TGTGCCAGCAGTCCAGTCGGAGGGTATTTGGAGAATGAGCAGTTCTTC. Amino acids: CASSPVGGYLENEQFF. V gene TRBV7-6 combines with J gene TRBJ2-1, with a tentative D call TRBD2 (6 bases). The length of the CDR3 is 16 residues. V shed 6 bases and J shed 7 bases, with 22 bases lying between them. In germline, CDR1 is SGHVS, CDR2 FNYEAQ.

J is TRBJ2-5 and V is TRBV27, with 10 positions matching TRBD1. J gave up 7 bases and V 6 bases, and 5 bases lay outside the gene matches. There are 13 residues in the CDR3. CDR1 and CDR2 (germline): MNHEY, SMNVEV (reference sequence). The chain's CDR3 is CASSRDRGWTQYF. CDR3 coding DNA: TGTGCCAGCAGCCGGGACAGGGGATGGACCCAGTACTTC.

The chain combines TRBV29-1 with TRBJ1-1, with TRBD1 matching over 9 bases. Germline lookup yields CDR1 SQVTM and CDR2 ANQGSEA. Trimming took 4 bases from V and 6 from J; bases not matched to a gene: 6. The CDR3 runs to 13 residues. The CDR3 sequence: CSVVQGARAEAFF. CDR3 nucleotide sequence: TGCAGCGTTGTACAGGGGGCTAGGGCTGAAGCTTTCTTT.

The chain is built from TRBV11-2 and TRBJ2-3; D possibly corresponds to TRBD2 (6 bases). The CDR3 extends over 12 amino acids. V lost 5 bases and J 5 bases, leaving 8 bases between the germline ends. Germline CDR1 is SGHAT and CDR2 is FQNNGV. The CDR3 DNA sequence: TGTGCCAGCAGCCCCGGGGGAGATACGCAGTATTTT. Translating it yields CASSPGGDTQYF. The whole variable domain, filled in from reference TRBV11-2 and TRBJ2-3, reads EAGVAQSPRYKIIEKRQSVAFWCNPISGHATLYWYQQILGQGPKLLIQFQNNGVVDDSQLPKDRFSAERLKGVDSTLKIQPAKLEDSAVYLCASSPGGDTQYFGPGTRLTVL.

The J gene is TRBJ2-3, the V gene TRBV25-1; D may be TRBD2 (5 bases). The CDR3 has 13 residues. Trimming took off 4 bases at V and 4 bases at J, with 9 bases between the two ends. In germline, CDR1 is MGHDK, CDR2 SYGVNS. The CDR3 DNA sequence: TGTGCCAGCAGTGTTAGCGACGCAGATACGCAGTATTTT. Its protein is CASSVSDADTQYF.

In this sample, this clone turned up once. This sequence joins TRBV7-9 and TRBJ1-2, with no clear D. Germline CDR1 SEHNR, CDR2 FQNEAQ (reference sequence). This CDR3 has 14 amino acids. Trimming stripped 6 bases from V and 7 bases from J, with 18 bases between. The CDR3: CASRSSVTTGGYTF. In DNA, the CDR3 is TGTGCCAGCAGGAGTAGCGTAACGACGGGTGGCTACACCTTC.